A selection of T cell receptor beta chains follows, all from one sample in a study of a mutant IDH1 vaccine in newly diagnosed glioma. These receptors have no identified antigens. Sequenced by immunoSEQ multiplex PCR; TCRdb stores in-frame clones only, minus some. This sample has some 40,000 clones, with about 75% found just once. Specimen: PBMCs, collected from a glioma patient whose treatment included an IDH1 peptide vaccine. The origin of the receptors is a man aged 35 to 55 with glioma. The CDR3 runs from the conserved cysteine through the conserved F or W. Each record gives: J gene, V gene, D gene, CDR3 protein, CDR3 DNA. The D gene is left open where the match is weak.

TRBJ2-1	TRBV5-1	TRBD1	CASSWGDREGEQFF	TGCGCCAGCAGCTGGGGGGACAGGGAAGGTGAGCAGTTCTTC
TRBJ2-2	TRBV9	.	CASSLQGGGLNTGELFF	TGTGCCAGCAGCCTCCAAGGAGGGGGACTTAACACCGGGGAGCTGTTTTTT
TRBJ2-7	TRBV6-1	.	CASSELDLDEQYF	TGTGCCAGCAGTGAATTGGATTTGGACGAGCAGTACTTC
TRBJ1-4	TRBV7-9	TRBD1	CASSPWDREREKLFF	TGTGCCAGCAGCCCATGGGACAGGGAGCGTGAAAAACTGTTTTTT
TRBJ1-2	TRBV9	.	CASSPAGNYYGYTF	TGTGCCAGCAGCCCCGCAGGGAATTACTATGGCTACACCTTC
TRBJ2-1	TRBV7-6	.	CASSLRGQNNEQFF	TGTGCCAGCTCCCTACGTGGACAGAACAATGAGCAGTTCTTC
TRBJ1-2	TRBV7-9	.	CASSLGGRMNGYTF	TGTGCCAGCAGCTTAGGGGGGAGAATGAATGGCTACACCTTC
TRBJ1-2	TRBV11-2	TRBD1	CASGTQGRRDGYTF	TGTGCCAGCGGAACACAGGGGAGAAGGGATGGCTACACCTTC
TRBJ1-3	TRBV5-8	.	CASSLHGNTIYF	TGTGCCAGCAGCCTACATGGAAACACCATATATTTT
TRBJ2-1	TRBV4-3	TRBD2	CASSQDTTSASGDNEQFF	TGCGCCAGCAGCCAAGACACTACTTCGGCTAGCGGGGACAATGAGCAGTTCTTC
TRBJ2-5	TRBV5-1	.	CASSLGRRLAAAWETQYF	TGCGCCAGCAGCTTGGGGAGGCGCTTGGCAGCCGCTTGGGAGACCCAGTACTTC